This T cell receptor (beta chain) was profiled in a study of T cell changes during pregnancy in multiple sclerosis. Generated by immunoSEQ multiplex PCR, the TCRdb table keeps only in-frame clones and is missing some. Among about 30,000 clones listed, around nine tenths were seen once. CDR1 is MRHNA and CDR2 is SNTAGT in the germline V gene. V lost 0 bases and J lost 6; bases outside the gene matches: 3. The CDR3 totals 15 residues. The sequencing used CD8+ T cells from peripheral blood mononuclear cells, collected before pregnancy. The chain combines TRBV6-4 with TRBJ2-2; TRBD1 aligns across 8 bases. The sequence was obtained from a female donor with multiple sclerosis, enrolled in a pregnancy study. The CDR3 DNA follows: TGTGCCAGCAGTGACTCGACAGGGGCAGCCGGGGAGCTGTTTTTT. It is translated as CASSDSTGAAGELFF.